This T cell receptor beta chain was sequenced for a study of CD8+CD57+ T cells in acquired aplastic anemia. At the level of the study: DNA per sorted CD4+ or CD8+ sample ranged roughly 0.19 to 30 ug, averaging about 3 ug.

The CDR3 length is 14 residues. After removal of 6 bases from V and 1 base from J, the junction contained 9 bases not matched to a gene. Germline lookup yields CDR1 SQVTM and CDR2 ANQGSEA. An expansion of CD8+CD57+ cells by flow cytometry had been shown in patients chosen for sequencing. General study points: Over 25 CD8+ CDR3 sequences occurred in both the patients and the controls.

TCR beta VDJ combinations and CDR3 sequences were profiled from genomic DNA. TCRdb ran MiXCR on the reads and lists one entry per CDR3 protein. The data hold hundreds of thousands of distinct CDR3 sequences, with over 25% observed a single time. This clonotype showed up just a few times. Its antigen is unknown. It may be a read error: a sequence one base away is much more abundant. The chain employs TRBV29-1 and TRBJ2-7; 7 positions match TRBD2. The material sequenced was sorted CD4+, CD8+, or CD8+CD57+ T cells (not recorded which) from PBMCs. The sequence was collected from a human donor with aplastic anemia. The CDR3 DNA follows: TGCAGCGTAAAAGGACTAGTGGGATCCTACGAGCAGTACTTC. As protein: CSVKGLVGSYEQYF.